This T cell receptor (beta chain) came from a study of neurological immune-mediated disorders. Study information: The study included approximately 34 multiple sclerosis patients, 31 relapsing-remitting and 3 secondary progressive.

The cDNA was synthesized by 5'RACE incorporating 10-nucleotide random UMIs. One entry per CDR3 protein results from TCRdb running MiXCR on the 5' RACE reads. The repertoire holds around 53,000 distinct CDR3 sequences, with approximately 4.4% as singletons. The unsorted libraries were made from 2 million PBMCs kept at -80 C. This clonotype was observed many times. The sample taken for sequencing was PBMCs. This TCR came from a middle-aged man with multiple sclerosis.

The DNA for the CDR3 is TGTGCCAGCAACTGGGGGCAGTACAATGAGCAGTTCTTC. Amino acids: CASNWGQYNEQFF. The chain carries TRBV28 and TRBJ2-1; a weak D match, TRBD1 (6 bases). V gave up 7 bases and J gave up 4 bases, with 11 bases separating them. Germline V CDR1 and CDR2: MDHEN, SYDVKM. The length of the CDR3 is 13 residues.